Given below is one TCR beta chain in context. No cognate antigen has been identified for it. No base-level quality is on record; no much larger clone is a single base apart. This specimen belongs to a study of blood T cell repertoires in COVID-19 (dated by TCRdb to 2018 to 2021). For the study in its entirety: Samples from collaborators originated in the United States, Italy and Spain and spanned both the acute and convalescent phases of COVID-19. The prospective study material was composed of cDNA or gDNA derived from T cells, B-cell-depleted T cells, or PBMCs. Subjects who had been exposed to COVID-19, were actively infected with it, or had recovered from it provided the deeply sampled blood TCRbeta repertoires that made up the dataset. A freely available public database, intended as a resource for researchers studying the immune response to SARS-CoV-2, is where the repertoires were released. The samples were drawn from the first 160 participants of the ongoing ImmuneRACE study and from under 1,500 subjects provided by 6 global collaborators. Nearly every sample came with metadata listing a de-identified subject ID, COVID-19 status, age in years and sex. Where HLA class I and class II types were available, the types were taken from metadata supplied by the sample provider, not from assay-based typing. Study-level results and caveats: Clinical and demographic metadata were provided uncurated, with the amount varying by source and participant.

The collaborating institutions used their own protocols to collect whole blood in K2EDTA tubes. For TCRbeta analysis, collaborators shipped samples as frozen whole blood, isolated PBMCs, or DNA extracted from either of those sample types. TCRbeta CDR3 regions were amplified from genomic DNA by means of the immunoSEQ Assay, a bias-controlled multiplex PCR. For the original study's pipeline: The number of nucleated cells in each sample was estimated by amplification of reference gene primers within the assay. Sequence reads were collapsed and filtered to measure the absolute abundance of every unique TCRbeta CDR3 rearrangement. For each sample, productive Simpson clonality was calculated as the square root of Simpson's diversity index over productive rearrangements. TCRdb carries this immuneACCESS record with in-frame sequences only. Its versions omit some clonotypes, under half of them owing to an unresolved V gene in the studies checked, with the rest unexplained. V and J calls and clone size are as listed in that table; D and trimming were resolved from the DNA. The table for this sample lists approximately 400,000 clones; roughly nine tenths of them were counted only once. In total, the top ten clones hold around 1.3% of the sample.

Inclusive of the bounding cysteine and phenylalanine, the CDR3 is 16 residues long. Just CDR3 DNA is preserved here, 48 bases in frame from base 1. V and J lose 5 bases and 2 bases, and a span of 19 bases separates them. Per the germline V gene, MGHRA is the CDR1 and YSYEKL is the CDR2. The rearrangement joined TRBV4-1 to TRBJ2-7, and perhaps TRBD1 as D gene, on 6 matching bases. The sequenced material came from peripheral blood. This receptor was taken from a man in his forties with acute or convalescent COVID-19. The bases are TGCGCCAGCAGCGTCAACCCCCGGACAGACACCTACGAGCAGTACTTC. This gives the protein CASSVNPRTDTYEQYF.